Sequencing of this TCR beta chain was carried out in a study of T cell changes during pregnancy in multiple sclerosis. Clones were sequenced by immunoSEQ multiplex PCR, and TCRdb holds only the in-frame ones, with some missing. The data contain roughly 57,000 clones, approximately 92% of them seen just once; the ten biggest clones take up around 0.66%. The CDR3 sequence is 14 residues long. Trimming at V came to 5 bases and at J to 3 bases, leaving 5 bases not matched to a gene. Looked up from germline, CDR1 is PRHDT and CDR2 is FYEKMQ (reference sequence). The source material was CD4+ T cells from peripheral blood mononuclear cells, sampled after pregnancy. The TCR was taken from a female donor with multiple sclerosis, enrolled in a pregnancy study. J is TRBJ1-2 and V is TRBV13, with 8 bases identical to TRBD1. For the CDR3, the DNA is TGTGCCAGCAGCGGCAGGGGGCCTTACTATGGCTACACCTTC. It specifies CASSGRGPYYGYTF.